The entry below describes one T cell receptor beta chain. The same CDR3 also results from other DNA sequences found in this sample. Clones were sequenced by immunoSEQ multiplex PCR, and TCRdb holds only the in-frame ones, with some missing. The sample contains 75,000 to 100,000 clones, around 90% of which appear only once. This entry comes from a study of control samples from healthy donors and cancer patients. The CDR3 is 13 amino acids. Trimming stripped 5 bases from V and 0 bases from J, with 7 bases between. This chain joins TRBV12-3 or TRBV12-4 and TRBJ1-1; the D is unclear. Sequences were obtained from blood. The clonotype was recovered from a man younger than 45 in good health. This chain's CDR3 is CASSGRMNTEAFF. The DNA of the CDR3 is TGTGCCAGCAGTGGCCGAATGAACACTGAAGCTTTCTTT.